Listed here are 25 T cell receptor beta chains from one sample, sequenced in a study of blood T cell repertoires in COVID-19. Clones were sequenced by immunoSEQ multiplex PCR, and TCRdb holds only the in-frame ones, with some missing. In the table there are fewer than 250,000 clones, over 75% of which are singletons. Material for sequencing was PBMCs or T cells enriched from blood (not recorded which). The source of these receptors is a woman between 50 and 59 years old with acute COVID-19.

This rearrangement joins TRBV5-1 to TRBJ1-2; 7 bases are shared with TRBD1. V lost 4 bases and J lost 6; bases outside the gene matches: 6. CDR3 length equals 13 residues. Germline CDR1 and CDR2: SGHRS and YFSETQ. The CDR3: CASSDRQGNGYTF. Written as DNA, the CDR3 is TGCGCCAGCAGCGACCGACAGGGCAATGGCTACACCTTC.

This clone was counted a few times. V usage is TRBV3-1 (or the pseudogene TRBV3-2) and J usage is TRBJ2-5; TRBD2 matches at 11 bases. V dropped 4 bases and J dropped 5; count of bases not matched to a gene: 9. This CDR3 is 16 amino acids long. Germline loops: CDR1 LGHDT, CDR2 YNNKEL (reference sequence). The CDR3 DNA reads as TGTGCCAGCAGCCCTCTAGCGGGGGGTCTTGGGGAGACCCAGTACTTC. Translating gives CASSPLAGGLGETQYF.

The count of this clone is one. The V call is TRBV6-6, the J call TRBJ2-1, with 12 bases lining up with TRBD1. Losses at the gene ends were 6 bases for V and 0 bases for J; bases not matched to a gene: 3. The germline V gene encodes CDR1 MNHNY and CDR2 SVGAGI (reference sequence). CDR3 size: 16 residues. This CDR3 is CASSPGQGASYNEQFF. CDR3 sequence (DNA): TGTGCCAGCAGCCCGGGACAGGGGGCCTCCTACAATGAGCAGTTCTTC.

The chain carries TRBV6-5 and TRBJ2-3; D is possibly TRBD1 (6 bases). Germline CDR1 and CDR2: MNHEY and SVGAGI. The V and J ends lost 7 bases and 2 bases respectively, with 13 bases between them. This CDR3 contains 14 residues. Here the CDR3 DNA reads TGTGCCAGCAAAACAGGGACCTTCACAGATACGCAGTATTTT. Translating it yields CASKTGTFTDTQYF.

This clone turned up a few times. This CDR3 reads CAISAVSSNSPLHF. CDR3 DNA: TGTGCCATCAGTGCGGTGTCGTCTAATTCACCCCTCCACTTT. The J gene is TRBJ1-6, the V gene TRBV10-3; D gene uncertain. The CDR3 extends over 14 amino acids. V shed 4 bases and J shed 6 bases, with 10 bases lying between them. Germline CDR1 is ENHRY and CDR2 is SYGVKD.

This clone was detected only once. V is TRBV5-1 and J is TRBJ2-6; D gene uncertain. Germline V lookup: CDR1 SGHRS, CDR2 YFSETQ. The CDR3 sequence is 16 residues long. V lost 5 bases and J 0 bases, leaving 12 bases between the germline ends. The CDR3 region has the DNA TGCGCCAGCAGAAAATCTCCGAGCTCTGGGGCCAACGTCCTGACTTTC. Encoded protein: CASRKSPSSGANVLTF.

The V gene is TRBV29-1, the J gene TRBJ1-1, with 7 bases identical to TRBD1. CDR1 and CDR2 from the germline V gene are SQVTM and ANQGSEA. V lost 5 bases, J lost 5 bases, and 11 bases stayed unmatched. The CDR3 sequence is 14 residues long. The CDR3 here is CSVWTGSLWTEAFF. The CDR3 DNA follows: TGCAGCGTTTGGACAGGTAGTCTCTGGACTGAAGCTTTCTTT.

The chain joins TRBV19 to TRBJ1-3, with 7 bases that match TRBD1. The J segment lost 2 bases and the V segment lost 1 base, leaving 8 bases of the junction unmatched. CDR1 is LNHDA, CDR2 SQIVND, per germline (reference sequence). The CDR3 sequence is 17 residues long. The CDR3 reads CASSIGTGELPGNTIYF. In DNA, the CDR3 is TGTGCCAGTAGTATAGGGACAGGAGAGCTGCCTGGAAACACCATATATTTT.

This chain links TRBV7-2 with TRBJ2-2; weak D call: TRBD2 (6 bases). V shed 6 bases and J shed 5 bases, with 16 bases lying between them. Germline CDR1 is SGHTA and CDR2 is FQGNSA. The CDR3 extends over 15 amino acids. The CDR3 protein is CASRPGGDGTGELFF. The CDR3, as DNA: TGTGCCAGCAGGCCAGGCGGGGATGGGACCGGGGAGCTGTTTTTT.

J is TRBJ1-5 and V is TRBV30; 10 nucleotides match TRBD1. V lost 3 bases to trimming and J lost 4 bases; unmatched junction nucleotides: 9. CDR3 length: 16 amino acids. Germline assignment: CDR1 GTSNPN and CDR2 SVGIG (reference sequence). In nucleotides, the CDR3 is TGTGCCTGGAGGAAATCGACAGGGGGCGCGAATCAGCCCCAGCATTTT. Translated: CAWRKSTGGANQPQHF.

The chain recombines TRBV19 with TRBJ1-5; D call uncertain. Trimming removed 2 bases at V and 2 bases at J, with 10 bases between. Germline V gene sequence: CDR1 LNHDA, CDR2 SQIVND (reference sequence). This CDR3 has 15 amino acids. The CDR3 reads CASSIPGEGNQPQHF. CDR3 bases: TGTGCCAGTAGTATACCCGGGGAGGGCAATCAGCCCCAGCATTTT.

This clone was counted a few times. J is TRBJ2-4 and V is TRBV18, with a possible D match to TRBD1 (6 bases). The ends were cut back, 5 bases at V and 11 bases at J, with 19 bases in the middle. Germline CDR1 reads KGHSH; CDR2 reads LQKENI. The CDR3 length is 14 residues. CDR3 DNA: TGTGCCAGCTCAGGGGGCAAGGAAACATGGGTTCAGTACTTC. Residues: CASSGGKETWVQYF.

The CDR3: CASSVAPLDPEEGKLFF. As DNA, the CDR3 is TGTGCCAGCAGCGTAGCCCCTCTAGACCCAGAAGAGGGAAAACTGTTTTTT. The chain combines TRBV9 with TRBJ1-4, with unresolved D. V was trimmed by 0 bases and J by 10 bases, leaving 22 bases between them. The CDR3 is made up of 17 amino acids. Germline CDR1 SGDLS, CDR2 YYNGEE. Variable domain in full (rest from reference TRBV9 and TRBJ1-4): DSGVTQTPKHLITATGQRVTLRCSPRSGDLSVYWYQQSLDQGLQFLIQYYNGEERAKGNILERFSAQQFPDLHSELNLSSLELGDSALYFCASSVAPLDPEEGKLFFGSGTQLSVL.

The chain has TRBV5-4 and TRBJ1-2; perhaps TRBD1 as D (5 bases). The CDR3 covers 13 residues. In germline, CDR1 is SGHNT, CDR2 YYREEE (reference sequence). Trimming stripped 2 bases from V and 4 bases from J, with 9 bases between. This CDR3 reads CASSFGQSYGYTF. CDR3 DNA sequence: TGTGCCAGCAGCTTTGGACAATCCTATGGCTACACCTTC.

This sequence joins TRBV12-3 or TRBV12-4 and TRBJ2-1, with D possibly TRBD2 on 6 matching bases. Trimming took 6 bases from V and 8 from J, leaving 14 bases between them. The CDR3 covers 13 residues. CDR3 in DNA: TGTGCCAGCAGCCAGGACTATTTGTATGAGCAGTTCTTC. Translation: CASSQDYLYEQFF.

This CDR3 is CASKSGTSGSDTQYF. CDR3 bases: TGTGCCAGCAAAAGCGGGACTAGCGGGTCGGATACGCAGTATTTT. The chain joins TRBV6-5 to TRBJ2-3, with 12 positions matching TRBD2. Trimming cost V 7 bases and J 6 bases; bases outside gene matches: 8. The CDR3 runs 15 residues. Per the germline V gene, CDR1 is MNHEY and CDR2 is SVGAGI.

The chain employs TRBV11-3 and TRBJ1-6; TRBD1 agrees at 11 bases. Germline assignment: CDR1 SGHNT and CDR2 YENEEA. Trimming removed 4 bases from V and 7 bases from J; junction bases left unmatched: 3. The CDR3 runs to 15 residues. CDR3 coding DNA: TGTGCCAGCAGCTCAGGGACAGGGGGAAATTCACCCCTCCACTTT. This sequence encodes CASSSGTGGNSPLHF.

V usage is TRBV5-1 and J usage is TRBJ1-1; maybe TRBD1 (6 bases). Germline V gene lookup returns CDR1 SGHRS and CDR2 YFSETQ. V lost 7 bases and J 0 bases, leaving 19 bases between the germline ends. The CDR3 runs 16 residues. CDR3 protein: CASRMGAGDLNTEAFF. Written as DNA, the CDR3 is TGCGCCAGCCGAATGGGGGCAGGGGACCTGAACACTGAAGCTTTCTTT.

This sequence joins TRBV9 and TRBJ2-7, with TRBD1 matching over 9 bases. Germline V gene data show CDR1 as SGDLS and CDR2 as YYNGEE. V was clipped by 2 bases and J by 6 bases; unmatched bases: 9. This CDR3 is built from 15 residues. The CDR3 sequence: CASSVTTGGLGEQYF. DNA for the CDR3: TGTGCCAGCAGCGTGACGACAGGGGGATTGGGCGAGCAGTACTTC.

The V call is TRBV4-3, the J call TRBJ2-1; 8 bases fit TRBD2. With V trimmed by 0 bases and J by 4 bases, 5 bases remained unmatched. The CDR3 runs to 16 residues. CDR1 is LGHNA and CDR2 is YSLEER in the germline V gene. CDR3 DNA: TGCGCCAGCAGCCAAGAGACGGGGGGGAATTACAATGAGCAGTTCTTC. This codes for CASSQETGGNYNEQFF.

The chain has TRBV10-3 and TRBJ2-1; 8 bases agree with TRBD2. The CDR3 spans 19 residues. V lost 0 bases, J lost 0 bases, and 10 bases stayed unmatched. The germline CDR1 and CDR2 sequences are ENHRY and SYGVKD. The CDR3 here is CAISESLASGQSSYNEQFF. The CDR3 region has the DNA TGTGCCATCAGTGAGTCTTTGGCTAGCGGGCAGAGCTCCTACAATGAGCAGTTCTTC.

The chain employs TRBV3-1 (or the pseudogene TRBV3-2) and TRBJ2-5; 15 bases agree with TRBD2. J was trimmed by 2 bases and V by 4 bases; bases with no gene match: 2. CDR3 size: 16 residues. Per germline, CDR1 LGHDT and CDR2 YNNKEL (reference sequence). The CDR3 nucleotides are TGTGCCAGCAGCCTCGGACTAGCGGGGGGGCAAGAGACCCAGTACTTC. Its protein is CASSLGLAGGQETQYF.

Note on this clone: Other DNA sequences in this sample translate to the same CDR3. V is TRBV18 and J is TRBJ1-1; D not resolved. The CDR3 has 15 residues. Germline V gene lookup returns CDR1 KGHSH and CDR2 LQKENI. The germline V and J ends were trimmed by 3 bases and 0 bases, with 11 bases remaining between them. This chain's CDR3 is CASSPRQEMNTEAFF. The CDR3 DNA reads TGTGCCAGCTCACCTCGGCAGGAAATGAACACTGAAGCTTTCTTT.

The V gene is TRBV29-1, the J gene TRBJ1-5, with D perhaps matching TRBD1 (6 bases). Trimming took off 6 bases at V and 0 bases at J, with 27 bases between the two ends. Per germline, CDR1 SQVTM and CDR2 ANQGSEA. The CDR3 is 19 residues long. The CDR3 reads CSVESLQGRRGYSNQPQHF. DNA of the CDR3: TGCAGCGTCGAATCCCTACAGGGCCGAAGAGGGTATAGCAATCAGCCCCAGCATTTT.

In its sample, this clone was seen a few times. The chain uses TRBV7-9 and TRBJ1-1, with D possibly matching TRBD1 (6 bases). The V gene lost 6 bases and the J gene lost 6 bases, with 17 bases spanning the gap. The CDR3 is 14 amino acids. From germline, CDR1 is SEHNR and CDR2 FQNEAQ (reference sequence). The CDR3 sequence is CASSSLQGKPEAFF. CDR3 DNA: TGTGCCAGCAGTTCTTTACAGGGAAAACCTGAAGCTTTCTTT.